These T cell receptor beta chains were read from a single sample in a study of T cells after yellow fever vaccination. One entry per CDR3 protein results from TCRdb running MiXCR on the 5' RACE reads. This table holds roughly 330,000 distinct CDR3 sequences, approximately 4% found once. The sequenced sample was PBMCs, obtained 5 days after the yellow fever booster vaccination. The receptors were sampled from a young man who received the YFV17D yellow fever vaccine. Both conserved end residues are part of each CDR3. The D gene is left open where the match is weak. Part of the rows lack a size; the others show once, few, many or a class for expanded clones.

TRBJ1-6	few	TRBV4-3	NA	CASSQGQGSYNSPLHF	TGCGCCAGCAGCCAAGGTCAGGGTAGCTATAATTCACCCCTCCACTTT
TRBJ2-1	many	TRBV7-2	TRBD2	CASSSWRLAGGNEQFF	TGTGCCAGCAGCTCATGGCGACTAGCGGGGGGCAATGAGCAGTTCTTC
TRBJ2-7	NA	TRBV15	TRBD1	CATSRDPRGSNEQYF	TGTGCCACCAGCAGAGATCCCAGGGGGTCAAACGAGCAGTACTTC
TRBJ2-5	few	TRBV10-3	NA	CAISAGNAETQYF	TGTGCCATCAGTGCGGGAAATGCGGAGACCCAGTACTTC
TRBJ2-5	few	TRBV12-3/TRBV12-4	NA	CASSFSRATGLETQYF	TGTGCCAGCAGTTTCTCTAGAGCTACCGGGCTAGAGACCCAGTACTTC
TRBJ2-3	few	TRBV20-1	TRBD1	CSARDGAGGTDTQYF	TGCAGTGCTAGAGATGGGGCAGGGGGTACAGATACGCAGTATTTT
TRBJ2-5	many	TRBV28	NA	CASSLFQFTGTKSETQYF	TGTGCCAGCAGTTTATTCCAGTTTACCGGGACAAAGAGCGAGACCCAGTACTTC
TRBJ2-1	few	TRBV9	TRBD1	CASSVGDRAYNEQFF	TGTGCCAGCAGCGTAGGGGACAGGGCCTACAATGAGCAGTTCTTC
TRBJ2-1	few	TRBV12-3/TRBV12-4	NA	CASSRQGSGEFF	TGTGCCAGCAGCCGCCAGGGATCTGGGGAGTTCTTC
TRBJ2-3	many	TRBV7-2	NA	CASSPSWGDTQYF	TGTGCCAGCAGCCCCTCGTGGGGAGATACGCAGTATTTT
TRBJ1-2	many	TRBV7-2	NA	CASSQWDGNYGYTF	TGTGCCAGCAGCCAATGGGACGGAAACTATGGCTACACCTTC
TRBJ2-1	NA	TRBV4-3	TRBD1	CASSQDSGGAVSEQFF	TGCGCCAGCAGCCAAGATTCAGGGGGCGCGGTCAGTGAGCAGTTCTTC
TRBJ1-6	few	TRBV4-3	NA	CASSQVLRDSPLHF	TGCGCCAGCAGCCAAGTCCTCCGGGATTCACCCCTCCACTTT
TRBJ2-1	few	TRBV4-1	TRBD2	CASSHPSTSGGPLHSYNEQFF	TGCGCCAGCAGCCATCCCTCGACTAGCGGGGGGCCCCTCCACTCCTACAATGAGCAGTTCTTC
TRBJ2-5	NA	TRBV12-3/TRBV12-4	TRBD2	CASSLIAFPGLAGGVGTQYF	TGTGCCAGCAGTTTAATCGCCTTCCCCGGGCTAGCGGGGGGGGTAGGGACCCAGTACTTC
TRBJ2-1	many	TRBV29-1	NA	CTLEAYNEQFF	TGCACCCTAGAAGCCTACAATGAGCAGTTCTTC
TRBJ2-1	NA	TRBV20-1	NA	CSARDGRLRGEQFF	TGCAGTGCTAGAGATGGTAGGCTGCGGGGTGAGCAGTTCTTC
TRBJ1-4	NA	TRBV20-1	NA	CSASSPGRTNEKLFF	TGCAGTGCTAGCTCCCCGGGACGGACGAATGAAAAACTGTTTTTT
TRBJ1-3	NA	TRBV20-1	NA	CSARTGLGNTIYF	TGCAGTGCTCGTACAGGGTTAGGAAACACCATATATTTT
TRBJ1-1	few	TRBV15	TRBD1	CATSRTGQGRNTEAFF	TGTGCCACCAGCAGAACGGGACAGGGGAGGAACACTGAAGCTTTCTTT
TRBJ2-3	few	TRBV6-5	NA	CASSLIRATDTQYF	TGTGCCAGCAGTTTAATCAGGGCCACAGATACGCAGTATTTT
TRBJ2-5	many	TRBV5-1	TRBD2	CASSLGLASETQYF	TGCGCCAGCAGCTTGGGACTAGCCTCCGAGACCCAGTACTTC
TRBJ2-3	many	TRBV20-1	NA	CSAFNPLVRESTDTQYF	TGCAGTGCTTTCAACCCCTTGGTCAGGGAGAGCACAGATACGCAGTATTTT
TRBJ2-2	many	TRBV20-1	TRBD1	CSAWDRGTGELFF	TGCAGTGCTTGGGACAGGGGCACCGGGGAGCTGTTTTTT
TRBJ1-1	few	TRBV7-9	TRBD1	CASSPTGTGVLAFF	TGTGCCAGCAGCCCCACCGGGACAGGGGTACTGGCTTTCTTT
TRBJ2-3	NA	TRBV4-3	NA	CASSQAHGTPTQYF	TGCGCCAGCAGCCAAGCGCATGGGACACCAACGCAGTATTTT
TRBJ2-7	many	TRBV7-2	NA	CASSLGLRSYEQYF	TGTGCCAGCAGCTTGGGACTTCGGTCCTACGAGCAGTACTTC
TRBJ1-5	many	TRBV5-1	TRBD1	CASREGTGENQPQHF	TGCGCCAGCAGAGAGGGGACAGGGGAAAATCAGCCCCAGCATTTT
TRBJ2-1	many	TRBV5-1	NA	CASSSDTGVINEQFF	TGCGCCAGCAGCTCAGATACCGGGGTGATCAATGAGCAGTTCTTC
TRBJ1-2	NA	TRBV20-1	NA	CSARRDRILYGYTF	TGCAGTGCTAGGCGAGACAGGATCCTTTATGGCTACACCTTC
TRBJ2-3	few	TRBV11-3	NA	CASSLQAGVADTQYF	TGTGCCAGCAGCTTACAGGCAGGGGTCGCAGATACGCAGTATTTT
TRBJ2-7	few	TRBV7-2	NA	CASSLGAGDEQYF	TGTGCCAGCAGCTTAGGGGCAGGGGACGAGCAGTACTTC
TRBJ2-1	few	TRBV4-1	NA	CASSQGQKVSDEQFF	TGCGCCAGCAGCCAAGGGCAGAAAGTATCGGATGAGCAGTTCTTC
TRBJ2-5	NA	TRBV24-1	TRBD2	CATSGPSGGETQYF	TGTGCCACCAGTGGCCCCTCCGGGGGGGAGACCCAGTACTTC
TRBJ2-2	few	TRBV5-1	TRBD1	CASSLTGTGTGELFF	TGCGCCAGCAGCCTGACAGGGACGGGCACCGGGGAGCTGTTTTTT
TRBJ2-5	NA	TRBV7-2	TRBD1	CASSYRPGGEQETQYF	TGTGCCAGCAGTTACCGGCCAGGGGGCGAACAAGAGACCCAGTACTTC
TRBJ1-3	many	TRBV7-2	NA	CASSSRPTGLSGNTIYF	TGTGCCAGCAGCTCCAGACCCACAGGGCTGAGCGGAAACACCATATATTTT
TRBJ2-7	many	TRBV12-3/TRBV12-4	TRBD2	CASREAGVYEQYF	TGTGCCAGCAGGGAAGCGGGGGTCTACGAGCAGTACTTC
TRBJ1-3	few	TRBV7-2	NA	CASSEHHSLAGNTIYF	TGTGCCAGCAGCGAACATCACAGTCTCGCGGGAAACACCATATATTTT
TRBJ1-1	many	TRBV7-9	TRBD1	CASSPGQSNTEAFF	TGTGCCAGCAGCCCGGGACAGTCGAACACTGAAGCTTTCTTT
TRBJ2-6	many	TRBV19	NA	CASSPGTGANVLTF	TGTGCCAGTAGTCCGGGAACTGGGGCCAACGTCCTGACTTTC
TRBJ1-2	NA	TRBV6-6	NA	CASSDRHSLGGYTF	TGTGCCAGCAGTGACCGACATTCCCTGGGGGGCTACACCTTC
TRBJ1-1	NA	TRBV5-1	TRBD1	CASSLANTGGNTEAFF	TGCGCCAGCAGCTTGGCCAATACAGGGGGGAACACTGAAGCTTTCTTT
TRBJ2-2	few	TRBV11-2	NA	CASSLTQNTGELFF	TGTGCCAGCAGCTTAACACAGAACACCGGGGAGCTGTTTTTT
TRBJ2-1	NA	TRBV18	TRBD2	CGSSPTPAGAYNEQFF	TGTGGCAGCTCACCCACCCCAGCGGGGGCGTACAATGAGCAGTTCTTC
TRBJ2-1	many	TRBV9	NA	CASSVWGDGRDEQFF	TGTGCCAGCAGCGTATGGGGGGACGGCCGAGATGAGCAGTTCTTC
TRBJ2-2	NA	TRBV5-1	TRBD1	CASSFLTGDGGELFF	TGCGCCAGCAGCTTTCTTACAGGGGACGGCGGGGAGCTGTTTTTT
TRBJ2-7	many	TRBV3-1	NA	CASSPSRGIGEQYF	TGTGCCAGCAGCCCTAGCAGGGGAATAGGCGAGCAGTACTTC
TRBJ1-5	NA	TRBV5-5	TRBD1	CASSPQGADSNQPQHF	TGTGCCAGCAGCCCTCAGGGGGCTGATAGCAATCAGCCCCAGCATTTT
TRBJ2-2	NA	TRBV12-3/TRBV12-4	NA	CASSFNAGELFF	TGTGCCAGCAGTTTTAACGCCGGGGAGCTGTTTTTT
TRBJ1-1	NA	TRBV4-1	NA	CASSQTPGSRTEAFF	TGCGCCAGCAGCCAAACCCCAGGGTCCCGAACTGAAGCTTTCTTT